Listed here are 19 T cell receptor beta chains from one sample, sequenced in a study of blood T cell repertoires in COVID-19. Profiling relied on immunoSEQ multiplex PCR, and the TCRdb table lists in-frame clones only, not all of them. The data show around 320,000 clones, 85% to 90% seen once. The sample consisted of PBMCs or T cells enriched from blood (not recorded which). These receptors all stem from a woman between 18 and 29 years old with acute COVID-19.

The CDR3 region has the DNA TGTGCCAGCAGCCTCCGACAGGGAGGAAACACTGAAGCTTTCTTT. Amino acids: CASSLRQGGNTEAFF. The chain joins TRBV11-3 to TRBJ1-1, with 7 positions matching TRBD1. Germline values: CDR1 SGHNT, CDR2 YENEEA. The CDR3 consists of 15 residues. The V segment lost 5 bases and the J segment 2 bases; nucleotides outside the gene matches: 8.

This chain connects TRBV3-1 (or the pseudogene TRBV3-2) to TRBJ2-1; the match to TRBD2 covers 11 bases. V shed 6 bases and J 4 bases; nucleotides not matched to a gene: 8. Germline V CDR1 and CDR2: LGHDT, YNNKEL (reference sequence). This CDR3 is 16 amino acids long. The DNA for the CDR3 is TGTGCCAGCAGTCCGGTAGCGGGAGGGCCGTACAATGAGCAGTTCTTC. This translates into CASSPVAGGPYNEQFF.

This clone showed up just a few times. CDR3 DNA sequence: TGTGCCAGCTCACCGAGGGAGGAGCTGTTTTTT. As protein: CASSPREELFF. This chain uses TRBV18 with TRBJ2-2, with a tentative D call TRBD2 (5 bases). Germline lookup yields CDR1 KGHSH and CDR2 LQKENI. V gave up 3 bases and J gave up 10 bases, with 6 bases separating them. CDR3 size: 11 residues. Supplemented by reference TRBV18 and TRBJ2-2, the full variable domain reads NAGVMQNPRHLVRRRGQEARLRCSPMKGHSHVYWYRQLPEEGLKFMVYLQKENIIDESGMPKERFSAEFPKEGPSILRIQQVVRGDSAAYFCASSPREELFFGEGSRLTVL.

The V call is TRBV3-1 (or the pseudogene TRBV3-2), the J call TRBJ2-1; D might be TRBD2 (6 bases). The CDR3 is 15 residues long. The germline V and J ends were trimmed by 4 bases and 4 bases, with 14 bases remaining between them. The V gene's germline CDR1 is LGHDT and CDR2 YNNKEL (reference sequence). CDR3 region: CASSPWRAGYNEQFF. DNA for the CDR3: TGTGCCAGCAGCCCTTGGAGGGCGGGTTACAATGAGCAGTTCTTC.

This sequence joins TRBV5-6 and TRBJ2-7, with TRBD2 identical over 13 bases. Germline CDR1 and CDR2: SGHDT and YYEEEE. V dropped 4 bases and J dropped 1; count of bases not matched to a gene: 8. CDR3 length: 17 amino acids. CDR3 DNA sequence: TGTGCCAGCAGCCAGAGGGGACTAGCGGGACGATCCTACGAGCAGTACTTC. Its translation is CASSQRGLAGRSYEQYF.

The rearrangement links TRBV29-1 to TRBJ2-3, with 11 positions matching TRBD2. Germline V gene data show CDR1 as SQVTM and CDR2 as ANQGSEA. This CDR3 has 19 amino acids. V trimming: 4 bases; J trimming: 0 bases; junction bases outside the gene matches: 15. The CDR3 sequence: CSVGWGGTRTSGSTDTQYF. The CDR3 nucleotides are TGCAGCGTTGGATGGGGGGGGACCCGGACTAGCGGGAGCACAGATACGCAGTATTTT.

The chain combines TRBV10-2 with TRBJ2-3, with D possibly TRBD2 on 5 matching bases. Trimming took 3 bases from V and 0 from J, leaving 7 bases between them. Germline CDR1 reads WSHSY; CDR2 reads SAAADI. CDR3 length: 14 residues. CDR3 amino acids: CASSDPGSTDTQYF. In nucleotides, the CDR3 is TGCGCCAGCAGTGACCCGGGAAGCACAGATACGCAGTATTTT.

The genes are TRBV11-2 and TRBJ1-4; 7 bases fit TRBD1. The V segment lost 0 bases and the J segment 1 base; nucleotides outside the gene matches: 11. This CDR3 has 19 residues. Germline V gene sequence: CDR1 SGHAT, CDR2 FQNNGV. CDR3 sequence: CASSLDSYSTGVTNEKLFF. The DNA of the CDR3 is TGTGCCAGCAGCTTAGATTCGTATAGCACAGGGGTAACTAATGAAAAACTGTTTTTT.

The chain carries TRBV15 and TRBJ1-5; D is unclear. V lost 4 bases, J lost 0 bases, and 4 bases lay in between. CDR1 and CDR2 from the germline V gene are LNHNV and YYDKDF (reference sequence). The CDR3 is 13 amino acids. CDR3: CATSILSNQPQHF. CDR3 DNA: TGTGCCACCAGCATCCTTAGCAATCAGCCCCAGCATTTT.

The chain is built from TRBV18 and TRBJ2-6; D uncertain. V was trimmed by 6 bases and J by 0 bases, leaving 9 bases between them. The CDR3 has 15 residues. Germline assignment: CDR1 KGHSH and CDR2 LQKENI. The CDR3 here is CASSPSISGANVLTF. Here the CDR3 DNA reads TGTGCCAGCTCGCCGAGTATCTCTGGGGCCAACGTCCTGACTTTC.

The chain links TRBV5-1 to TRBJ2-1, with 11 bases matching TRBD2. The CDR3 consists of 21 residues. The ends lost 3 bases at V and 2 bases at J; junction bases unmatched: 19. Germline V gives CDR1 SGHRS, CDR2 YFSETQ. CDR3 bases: TGCGCCAGCAGCTCAGAGCGGTGGAGACTAGCGGGAATAACCACCTACAATGAGCAGTTCTTC. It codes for CASSSERWRLAGITTYNEQFF. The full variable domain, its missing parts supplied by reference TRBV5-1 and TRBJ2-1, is KAGVTQTPRYLIKTRGQQVTLSCSPISGHRSVSWYQQTPGQGLQFLFEYFSETQRNKGNFPGRFSGRQFSNSRSEMNVSTLELGDSALYLCASSSERWRLAGITTYNEQFFGPGTRLTVL.

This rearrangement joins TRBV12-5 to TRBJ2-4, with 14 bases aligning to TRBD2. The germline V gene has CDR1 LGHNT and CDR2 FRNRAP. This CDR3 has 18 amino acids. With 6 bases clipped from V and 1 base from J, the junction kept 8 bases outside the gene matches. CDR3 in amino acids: CASGIGTSGSRAKNIQYF. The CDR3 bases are TGTGCTAGTGGAATCGGGACTAGCGGGAGTCGGGCCAAAAACATTCAGTACTTC.

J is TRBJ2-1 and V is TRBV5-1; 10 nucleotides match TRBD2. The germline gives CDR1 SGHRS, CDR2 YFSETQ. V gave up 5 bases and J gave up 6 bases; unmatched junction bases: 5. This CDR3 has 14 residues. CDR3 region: CASRFSSGSNEQFF. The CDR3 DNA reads TGCGCCAGCAGGTTCTCTAGCGGGAGCAATGAGCAGTTCTTC.

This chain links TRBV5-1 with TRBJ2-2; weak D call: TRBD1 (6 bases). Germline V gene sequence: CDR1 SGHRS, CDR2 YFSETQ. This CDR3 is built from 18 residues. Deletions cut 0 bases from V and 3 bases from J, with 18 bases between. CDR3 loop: CASSLAPTRGQHTGELFF. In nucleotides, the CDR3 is TGCGCCAGCAGCTTGGCTCCCACGCGCGGACAGCACACCGGGGAGCTGTTTTTT.

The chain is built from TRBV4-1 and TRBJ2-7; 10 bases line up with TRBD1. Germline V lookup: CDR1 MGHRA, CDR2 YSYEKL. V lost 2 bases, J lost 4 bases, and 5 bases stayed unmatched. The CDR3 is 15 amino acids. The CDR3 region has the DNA TGCGCCAGCAGCCAATCGGGGACAGGGGATTACGAGCAGTACTTC. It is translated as CASSQSGTGDYEQYF.

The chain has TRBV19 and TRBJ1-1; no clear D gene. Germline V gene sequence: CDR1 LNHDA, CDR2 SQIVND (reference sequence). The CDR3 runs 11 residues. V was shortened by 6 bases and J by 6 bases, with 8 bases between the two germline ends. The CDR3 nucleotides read TGTGCCAGTAGGGAGTACCCTGAAGCTTTCTTT. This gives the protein CASREYPEAFF.

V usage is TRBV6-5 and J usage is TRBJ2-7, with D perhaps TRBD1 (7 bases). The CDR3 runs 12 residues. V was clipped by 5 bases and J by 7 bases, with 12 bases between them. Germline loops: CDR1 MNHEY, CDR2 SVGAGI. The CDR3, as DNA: TGTGCCAGCAGTCCCCAGGGGGGAGAGCAGTACTTC. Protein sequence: CASSPQGGEQYF.

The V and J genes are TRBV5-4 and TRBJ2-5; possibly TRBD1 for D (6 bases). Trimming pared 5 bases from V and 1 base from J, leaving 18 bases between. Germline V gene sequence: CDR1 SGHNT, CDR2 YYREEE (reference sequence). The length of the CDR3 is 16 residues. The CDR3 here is CASSPAGTNFQETQYF. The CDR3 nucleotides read TGTGCCAGCAGTCCGGCCGGGACAAATTTCCAAGAGACCCAGTACTTC.

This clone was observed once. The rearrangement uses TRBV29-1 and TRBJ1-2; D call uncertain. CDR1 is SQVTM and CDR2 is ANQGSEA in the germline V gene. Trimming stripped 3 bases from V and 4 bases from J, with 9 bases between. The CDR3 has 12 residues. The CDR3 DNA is TGCAGCGTTGATCGTATTCTCTATGGCTACACCTTC. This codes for CSVDRILYGYTF. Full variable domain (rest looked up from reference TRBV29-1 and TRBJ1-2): SAVISQKPSRDICQRGTSLTIQCQVDSQVTMMFWYRQQPGQSLTLIATANQGSEATYESGFVIDKFPISRPNLTFSTLTVSNMSPEDSSIYLCSVDRILYGYTFGSGTRLTVV.